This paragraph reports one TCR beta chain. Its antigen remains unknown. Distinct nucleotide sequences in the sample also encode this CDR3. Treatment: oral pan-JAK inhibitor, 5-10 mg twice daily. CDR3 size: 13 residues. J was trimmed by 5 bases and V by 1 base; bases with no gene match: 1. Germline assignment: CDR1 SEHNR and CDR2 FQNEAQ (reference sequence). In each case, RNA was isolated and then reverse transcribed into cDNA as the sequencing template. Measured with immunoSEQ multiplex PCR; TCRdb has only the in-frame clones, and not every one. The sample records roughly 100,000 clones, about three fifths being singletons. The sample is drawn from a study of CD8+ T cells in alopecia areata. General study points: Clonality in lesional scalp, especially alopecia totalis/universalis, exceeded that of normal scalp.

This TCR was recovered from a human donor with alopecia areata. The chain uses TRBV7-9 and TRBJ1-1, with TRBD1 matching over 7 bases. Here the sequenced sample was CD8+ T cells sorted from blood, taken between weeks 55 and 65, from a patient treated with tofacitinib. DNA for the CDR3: TGTGCCAGCAGCTTAGGGACAGGAACTGAAGCTTTCTTT. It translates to CASSLGTGTEAFF. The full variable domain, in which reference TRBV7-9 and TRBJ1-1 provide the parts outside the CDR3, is DTGVSQNPRHKITKRGQNVTFRCDPISEHNRLYWYRQTLGQGPEFLTYFQNEAQLEKSRLLSDRFSAERPKGSFSTLEIQRTEQGDSAMYLCASSLGTGTEAFFGQGTRLTVV.